Each of the 8 T cell receptor beta chains below was sequenced from the same sample in a study of radiotherapy plus CTLA-4 blockade in lung cancer. The data were produced by immunoSEQ multiplex PCR, yet TCRdb's version contains in-frame clones alone and is incomplete. The data show about 73,000 clones, around 87% seen once. This specimen was peripheral blood, taken from a patient treated with radiotherapy plus ipilimumab. The source of these receptors is a human donor with non-small cell lung cancer that progressed on radiotherapy plus ipilimumab.

This chain connects TRBV5-6 to TRBJ2-3; TRBD1 aligns across 7 bases. This CDR3 has 12 amino acids. The V gene end was trimmed by 1 base and the J gene end by 9 bases; junction bases not matched to a gene: 2. CDR1 is SGHDT and CDR2 is YYEEEE in the germline V gene. The CDR3 coding sequence is TGTGCCAGCAGCTTGCAGGGGGACACGCAGTATTTT. This encodes CASSLQGDTQYF.

The chain has TRBV7-9 and TRBJ1-5, with TRBD1 matching over 7 bases. From germline, CDR1 is SEHNR and CDR2 FQNEAQ (reference sequence). The V and J ends lost 7 bases and 7 bases, in that order; junction bases with no gene match: 13. The CDR3 has 15 amino acids. The CDR3 protein is CASTRDSDLSQPQHF. CDR3 bases: TGTGCCAGCACCCGGGACAGTGATTTGTCCCAGCCCCAGCATTTT.

On this clone: Different DNA sequences within this sample yield the same CDR3. The rearrangement links TRBV27 to TRBJ2-7; 12 bases map to TRBD1. V lost 5 bases to trimming and J lost 7 bases; unmatched junction nucleotides: 12. This CDR3 contains 16 residues. Germline V CDR1 and CDR2: MNHEY, SMNVEV (reference sequence). CDR3 nucleotides: TGTGCCAGCAGTCCCTCCACCGGGACAGGGGGCAGGGAGCAGTACTTC. This encodes CASSPSTGTGGREQYF.

The chain carries TRBV2 and TRBJ2-6; maybe TRBD1 (6 bases). Trimming pared 10 bases from V and 2 bases from J, leaving 9 bases between. The CDR3 runs to 13 residues. The germline V gene encodes CDR1 SNHLY and CDR2 FYNNEI. The CDR3 DNA follows: TGTGCCATAACAGGGACTGGGGCCAACGTCCTGACTTTC. The encoded protein is CAITGTGANVLTF.

This clone appeared once. This chain joins TRBV5-6 and TRBJ2-1; a weak D match, TRBD2 (5 bases). V lost 1 base and J 11 bases, leaving 22 bases between the germline ends. Germline CDR1 SGHDT, CDR2 YYEEEE. CDR3 length: 16 residues. The CDR3 nucleotides read TGTGCCAGCAGCTTGCGTATCAAGTTAGCGCGATCCCAGCAGTTCTTC. Amino acid sequence: CASSLRIKLARSQQFF.

This chain connects TRBV28 to TRBJ2-1, with D unclear. The CDR3 is made up of 12 amino acids. Trimming took 2 bases from V and 5 from J, leaving 4 bases between them. Germline CDR1 reads MDHEN; CDR2 reads SYDVKM. The CDR3 coding sequence is TGTGCCAGCAGTTTAAAGGACAATGAGCAGTTCTTC. Protein: CASSLKDNEQFF. Based on the CDR3 plus reference TRBV28 and TRBJ2-1, the full variable domain is DVKVTQSSRYLVKRTGEKVFLECVQDMDHENMFWYRQDPGLGLRLIYFSYDVKMKEKGDIPEGYSVSREKKERFSLILESASTNQTSMYLCASSLKDNEQFFGPGTRLTVL.

The CDR3 reads CAISDSGLAGGNEQFF. The CDR3 DNA reads as TGTGCCATCAGTGACAGTGGACTAGCGGGGGGCAATGAGCAGTTCTTC. This rearrangement joins TRBV10-3 to TRBJ2-1; the match to TRBD2 covers 14 bases. Germline trimming cut 3 bases from V and 6 bases from J; bases unmatched to any gene: 4. Germline CDR1 is ENHRY and CDR2 is SYGVKD. The CDR3 is 16 residues long.

The V call is TRBV7-9, the J call TRBJ2-2, with TRBD2 matching 15 bases. The CDR3 contains 16 residues. Per the germline V gene, CDR1 is SEHNR and CDR2 is FQNEAQ (reference sequence). Losses at the gene ends were 4 bases for V and 4 bases for J; bases not matched to a gene: 1. CDR3 loop: CASSWGLAGGTGELFF. The CDR3 DNA sequence: TGTGCCAGCAGCTGGGGACTAGCGGGAGGCACCGGGGAGCTGTTTTTT.